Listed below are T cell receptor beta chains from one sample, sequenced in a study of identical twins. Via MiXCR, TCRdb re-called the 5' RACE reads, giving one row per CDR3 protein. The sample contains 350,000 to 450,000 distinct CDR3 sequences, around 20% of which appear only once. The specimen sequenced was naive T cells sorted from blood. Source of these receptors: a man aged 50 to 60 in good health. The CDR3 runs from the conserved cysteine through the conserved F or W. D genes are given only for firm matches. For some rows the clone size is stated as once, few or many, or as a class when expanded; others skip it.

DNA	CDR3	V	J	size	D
TGCAGTGCTAGAGATTGGGGGCAAACGGGAAACACCATATATTTT	CSARDWGQTGNTIYF	TRBV20-1	TRBJ1-3	-	-
TGTGCCAGCAGTTTTCAGGGGGACTCTGGAAACACCATATATTTT	CASSFQGDSGNTIYF	TRBV6-5	TRBJ1-3	many	TRBD1
TGTGCCAGCAGTGATCTACTAGCGGGGGTTTATCGGTCCTACGAGCAGTACTTC	CASSDLLAGVYRSYEQYF	TRBV6-1	TRBJ2-7	-	TRBD2
TGCAGCGTTGATCTTGGCGAGTCCTACGAGCAGTACTTC	CSVDLGESYEQYF	TRBV29-1	TRBJ2-7	many	-
TGTGCCAGCTCATCACGACTAGCGGGGACCACCGGGGAGCTGTTTTTT	CASSSRLAGTTGELFF	TRBV18	TRBJ2-2	once	TRBD2
TGTGCCAGCAGCCCGAGCGGTGCTTGGAACGAGCAGTACTTC	CASSPSGAWNEQYF	TRBV7-2	TRBJ2-7	-	-
TGCGCCAGCAGCTTGGGTGGGACAATAAACACTGAAGCTTTCTTT	CASSLGGTINTEAFF	TRBV5-1	TRBJ1-1	few	-
TGCGCCAGCAGCCGGGACTACAAAAACATTCAGTACTTC	CASSRDYKNIQYF	TRBV4-3	TRBJ2-4	few	TRBD2
TGCAGTGCTAGAGGGGACAGGGGTATCTACGAGCAGTACTTC	CSARGDRGIYEQYF	TRBV20-1	TRBJ2-7	-	TRBD1
TGTGCCAGCAGTCGTCGTGAAAACTACAATGAGCAGTTCTTC	CASSRRENYNEQFF	TRBV14	TRBJ2-1	-	-
TGTGCCTGGAGCGGTGGCACGGGGCCTCTTTTCTCCTACGAGCAGTACTTC	CAWSGGTGPLFSYEQYF	TRBV30	TRBJ2-7	few	-
TGCAGCGTTGCTACGATAAACTACAATGAGCAGTTCTTC	CSVATINYNEQFF	TRBV29-1	TRBJ2-1	many	-
TGTGCCAGCACTTCCGGAAGGGGGCCGGAAAAACTGTTTTTT	CASTSGRGPEKLFF	TRBV6-5	TRBJ1-4	few	TRBD1
TGTGCCACCAGCAGAGATCAAACGGGCACAGATACGCAGTATTTT	CATSRDQTGTDTQYF	TRBV15	TRBJ2-3	-	-
TGCAGTGCTAGGGGGGAGGTTTCCCACAATGAGCAGTTCTTC	CSARGEVSHNEQFF	TRBV20-1	TRBJ2-1	many	-
TGTGCCATCAGTGGTAGCGGGAGGGCCGCGGAGACCCAGTACTTC	CAISGSGRAAETQYF	TRBV10-3	TRBJ2-5	-	TRBD2
TGTGCCAGCAGCAAAGGATCTATAGGTTACTACGAGCAGTACTTC	CASSKGSIGYYEQYF	TRBV3-1	TRBJ2-7	many	-
TGTGCCAGCAGCTATAGACTAGCGGGGGCGCAATACAATGAGCAGTTCTTC	CASSYRLAGAQYNEQFF	TRBV7-9	TRBJ2-1	-	TRBD2
TGTGCCAGCAGCCAAGGACTAGCGGTCGAGCAGTACTTC	CASSQGLAVEQYF	TRBV14	TRBJ2-7	many	TRBD2
TGCGCCAGCAGCCTGACAGGCTTTGTAGCCAAAAACATTCAGTACTTC	CASSLTGFVAKNIQYF	TRBV5-1	TRBJ2-4	many	-
TGTGCCAGCAGCTTTCGACCGTCCCTCTACAATGAGCAGTTCTTC	CASSFRPSLYNEQFF	TRBV7-2	TRBJ2-1	-	-
TGCGCCAGCAGCCGCGTGGGGGGCCCTTACAATGAGCAGTTCTTC	CASSRVGGPYNEQFF	TRBV4-3	TRBJ2-1	many	-
TGTGCCAGCAGTTTCATTTGGGACAGGGAGTCACCCCTCCACTTT	CASSFIWDRESPLHF	TRBV12-3/TRBV12-4	TRBJ1-6	-	TRBD1
TGTGCCAGCGGAGGTCAGGGGAAAGATATCTACGAGCAGTACTTC	CASGGQGKDIYEQYF	TRBV25-1	TRBJ2-7	-	-